The rows below give T cell receptor beta chains drawn from one sample of a study of T cells after yellow fever vaccination. TCRdb independently ran MiXCR on the 5' RACE reads; one entry per CDR3 protein. The profile shows a few hundred thousand distinct CDR3 sequences, around a tenth of them singletons. The specimen was PBMCs, collected on the day of the first yellow fever vaccination. The receptors derive from a man aged 18 to 29 who received the YFV17D yellow fever vaccine. The CDR3 runs from the conserved cysteine through the conserved F or W. Fields, in order: J gene, V gene, D gene, clone size, CDR3 DNA, CDR3 protein. D genes are given only for firm matches. The size field is filled for only some rows; it gives once, few, many or a size class.

TRBJ1-5 | TRBV4-3 | TRBD1 | few | TGCGCCAGCAGCCAAGATTACCAGGGGGCTTATCAGCCCCAGCATTTT | CASSQDYQGAYQPQHF
TRBJ2-3 | TRBV29-1 | TRBD1 | many | TGCAGCGTCACCGGACAGGGGTTTGCAGATACGCAGTATTTT | CSVTGQGFADTQYF
TRBJ2-6 | TRBV6-5 | - | - | TGTGCCAGCAGTTATCTTCAGGGAGCCTCTGGGGCCAACGTCCTGACTTTC | CASSYLQGASGANVLTF
TRBJ2-1 | TRBV6-2/TRBV6-3 | - | - | TGTGCCAGCAGTAGAGGCCGGAATGAGCAGTTCTTC | CASSRGRNEQFF
TRBJ1-6 | TRBV7-8 | - | - | TGTGCCAGCAGCTTAGGGCAGTTTTCTTCCCTCCACTTT | CASSLGQFSSLHF
TRBJ2-5 | TRBV7-6 | - | - | TGTGCCAGCAGCCATTGGGGTTGGGAGACCCAGTACTTC | CASSHWGWETQYF
TRBJ2-7 | TRBV11-2 | - | few | TGTGCCAGCAGCTTATTCGGGGTGAGCTCCTACGAGCAGTACTTC | CASSLFGVSSYEQYF
TRBJ1-1 | TRBV5-1 | - | few | TGCGCCAGCAGCTTTCAAGGGCCCCCTGCCACTGAAGCTTTCTTT | CASSFQGPPATEAFF
TRBJ2-7 | TRBV5-1 | - | - | TGCGCCAGCAGCTTAATGCAAGGCTCCTACGAGCAGTACTTC | CASSLMQGSYEQYF
TRBJ1-5 | TRBV9 | - | - | TGTGCCAGCAGCGTAATTTTCGGGGGAGCAGATACGCAGCATTTT | CASSVIFGGADTQHF
TRBJ2-3 | TRBV29-1 | - | - | TGCAGCGATTCATCCGGCACAGATACGCAGTATTTT | CSDSSGTDTQYF
TRBJ2-2 | TRBV9 | TRBD2 | - | TGTGCCAGCAGCGTAGTGGTCGGGGGGACCGGGGAGCTGTTTTTT | CASSVVVGGTGELFF
TRBJ2-3 | TRBV7-2 | TRBD1 | - | TGTGCCAGCAGCTTCCCTCCGGGACAGGGTGAAGATACGCAGTATTTT | CASSFPPGQGEDTQYF
TRBJ1-2 | TRBV5-4 | - | - | TGTGCCAGCAGCTTGGTTGGCTCGGATGGCTACACCTTC | CASSLVGSDGYTF
TRBJ2-4 | TRBV5-1 | TRBD1 | - | TGCGCCAGCAGCCTGACCGGGACAGAAAACATTCAGTACTTC | CASSLTGTENIQYF
TRBJ2-1 | TRBV7-2 | - | - | TGTGCCAGCAGCTTAAAACTAGATGGTTTTTCGGAGTTCTTC | CASSLKLDGFSEFF
TRBJ2-1 | TRBV2 | TRBD2 | - | TGTGCCAGCAGTGAAGACACGGGGGGGCCTCTTGATGAGCAGTTCTTC | CASSEDTGGPLDEQFF
TRBJ2-1 | TRBV20-1 | - | many | TGCAGTGCCAGACTGGGGGGCGATGAGCAGTTCTTC | CSARLGGDEQFF
TRBJ1-5 | TRBV5-6 | - | - | TGTGCCAGCAGCTTGGGACAAACGGATCAGCCCCAGCATTTT | CASSLGQTDQPQHF
TRBJ2-5 | TRBV7-9 | - | few | TGTGCCAGCACCCGCGATTTTGAAGAGACCCAGTACTTC | CASTRDFEETQYF
TRBJ2-5 | TRBV12-3/TRBV12-4 | TRBD1 | many | TGTGCCAGCACCAGGACAGGGGGGGGCAGGGAGACCCAGTACTTC | CASTRTGGGRETQYF
TRBJ2-3 | TRBV28 | - | - | TGTGCCTCGGGCGGCGGGTGGACAGAGAACACAGATACGCAGTGTTTT | CASGGGWTENTDTQCF
TRBJ2-1 | TRBV20-1 | - | - | TGCAGTGCTAGCGCACTAGCCCAAACTAGGGAGCAGTTCTTC | CSASALAQTREQFF
TRBJ1-2 | TRBV6-5 | - | few | TGTGCCAGCAGTTACTCTCTGGGCAGAGCTAACTATGGCTACACCTTC | CASSYSLGRANYGYTF
TRBJ2-7 | TRBV10-3 | TRBD1 | many | TGTGCCATCAGTGAGTCAACAGGGGGTGGCTACGAGCAGTACTTC | CAISESTGGGYEQYF
TRBJ1-2 | TRBV25-1 | - | few | TGTGCCAGCAGTGAAGGCAGCTTCTATGGCTACACCTTC | CASSEGSFYGYTF
TRBJ2-2 | TRBV7-9 | TRBD2 | - | TGTGCCAGCAGTTCGACCGGGACTAGCATCGGGGAGCTGTTTTTT | CASSSTGTSIGELFF
TRBJ1-1 | TRBV7-9 | - | few | TGTGCCAGCAGCTTATTGGCTGGAGGGGATCTTGAAGCTTTCTTT | CASSLLAGGDLEAFF
TRBJ2-2 | TRBV7-2 | - | - | TGTGCCAGCAGCTTAGGGTTTGGGGGCTCCGGGGAGCTGTTTTTT | CASSLGFGGSGELFF
TRBJ1-1 | TRBV9 | - | - | TGTGCCAGCAGCCCTCGGACGGGCGGGGACACTGAAGCTTTCTTT | CASSPRTGGDTEAFF
TRBJ1-2 | TRBV7-9 | TRBD1 | - | TGTGCCAGCAGCCCCCCGGGACAGGGGTTTGATGGCTACACCTTC | CASSPPGQGFDGYTF
TRBJ1-2 | TRBV12-3/TRBV12-4 | - | many | TGTGCCAGCAGTTTAAATACAGACTATGGCTACACCTTC | CASSLNTDYGYTF
TRBJ1-6 | TRBV6-2/TRBV6-3 | - | - | TGTGCCAGCCGAAGCAAGAGGGGGTCTATCATTCACGGGCCCCTCCACTTT | CASRSKRGSIIHGPLHF
TRBJ2-5 | TRBV9 | - | few | TGTGCCAGCAGCGCTACCGGCGTCCAAGAGACCCAGTACTTC | CASSATGVQETQYF
TRBJ1-1 | TRBV25-1 | - | few | TGTGCCAGCGGTAAAATGGGGTACACTGAAGCTTTCTTT | CASGKMGYTEAFF
TRBJ1-2 | TRBV4-1 | - | - | TGCGCCAGCAGGCACGACAGATCCAGTGGCTACACCTTC | CASRHDRSSGYTF
TRBJ1-2 | TRBV10-3 | - | few | TGTGCCACACAAGACCCTAACTATGGCTACACCTTC | CATQDPNYGYTF
TRBJ2-2 | TRBV7-2 | TRBD2 | few | TGTGCCAGCAGCTTAGTTAGCGGGGGGGCCCCCGGGGAGCTGTTTTTT | CASSLVSGGAPGELFF
TRBJ2-3 | TRBV20-1 | TRBD1 | - | TGCAGTGCTAGAGATCAGTATCGTGGGACAGGGTCAGATACGCAGTATTTT | CSARDQYRGTGSDTQYF
TRBJ1-4 | TRBV5-1 | - | few | TGCGCCAGCAGCTTGGAGGCAACAGCAACTAATGAAAAACTGTTTTTT | CASSLEATATNEKLFF
TRBJ2-2 | TRBV4-1 | TRBD2 | few | TGCGCCAGCAGCCAAGAGCACCGGGGGGGCCACACCGGGGAGCTGTTTTTT | CASSQEHRGGHTGELFF
TRBJ1-2 | TRBV5-4 | - | - | TGTGCCAGCAGCCTTCAGCGTAGTGGCTACACCTTC | CASSLQRSGYTF
TRBJ2-1 | TRBV4-3 | TRBD2 | - | TGCGCCAGCAGCCAAGATCCCCTAGCGGGGGGAAGCGGGTCCTACAATGAGCAGTTCTTC | CASSQDPLAGGSGSYNEQFF
TRBJ1-3 | TRBV5-1 | - | few | TGCGCCAGCCCCCCTCCAGGGGAAAAATGGAACACCATATATTTT | CASPPPGEKWNTIYF
TRBJ2-7 | TRBV7-6 | - | few | TGTGCCAGCAGCTTAGAGGCAGGGGCCGAGCAGTACTTC | CASSLEAGAEQYF
TRBJ2-3 | TRBV7-2 | - | - | TGTGCCAGCAGCTTCCTAGTCGCAGATACGCAGTATTTT | CASSFLVADTQYF
TRBJ2-3 | TRBV5-5 | - | many | TGTGCCAGCAGCTCGGACGGTAGCACAGATACGCAGTATTTT | CASSSDGSTDTQYF
TRBJ2-3 | TRBV11-2 | - | - | TGTGCCAGCAGCTTAGGTGCGGGGCCCGCAGATACGCAGTATTTT | CASSLGAGPADTQYF
TRBJ2-1 | TRBV27 | TRBD2 | - | TGTGCCAGCAGTTTGCGGGGGGGTTCTCACTACAATGAGCAGTTCTTC | CASSLRGGSHYNEQFF
TRBJ2-3 | TRBV15 | TRBD2 | - | TGTGCCACCAGCGGGGGGGGGAAGTTCACAGATACGCAGTATTTT | CATSGGGKFTDTQYF
TRBJ1-2 | TRBV3-1 | - | - | TGTGCCAGCAGCCAAGCTGGGAATACTAACTATGGCTACACCTTC | CASSQAGNTNYGYTF
TRBJ2-7 | TRBV12-3/TRBV12-4 | TRBD2 | many | TGTGCCAGCAGTTTACCCCCCACGGGGGGGACCTACGAGCAGTACTTC | CASSLPPTGGTYEQYF
TRBJ2-4 | TRBV4-1 | - | many | TGCGCCAGCAGCCAGTGGAAGGCCAAAAACATTCAGTACTTC | CASSQWKAKNIQYF
TRBJ1-1 | TRBV15 | - | - | TGTGCCACCAGCAGCCAGTTGATGAACACTGAAGCTTTCTTT | CATSSQLMNTEAFF